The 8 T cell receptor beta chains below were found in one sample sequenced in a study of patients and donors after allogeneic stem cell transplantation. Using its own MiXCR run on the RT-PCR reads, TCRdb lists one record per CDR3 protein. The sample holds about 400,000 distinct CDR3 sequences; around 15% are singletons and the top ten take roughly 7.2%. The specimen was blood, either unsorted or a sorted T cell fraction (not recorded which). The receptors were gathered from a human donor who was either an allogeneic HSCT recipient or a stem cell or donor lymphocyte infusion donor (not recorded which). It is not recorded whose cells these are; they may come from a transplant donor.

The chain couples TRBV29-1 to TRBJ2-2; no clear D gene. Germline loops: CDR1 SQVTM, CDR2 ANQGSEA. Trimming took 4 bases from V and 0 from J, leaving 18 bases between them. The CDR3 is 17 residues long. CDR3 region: CSVGVSAGDANTGELFF. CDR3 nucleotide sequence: TGCAGCGTTGGGGTTTCGGCAGGCGATGCGAACACCGGGGAGCTGTTTTTT.

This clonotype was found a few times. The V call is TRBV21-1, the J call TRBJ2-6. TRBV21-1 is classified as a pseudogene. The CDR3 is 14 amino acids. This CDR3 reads CASSKVWWANVLTF. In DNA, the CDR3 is TGTGCCAGCAGCAAAGTCTGGTGGGCCAACGTCCTGACTTTC.

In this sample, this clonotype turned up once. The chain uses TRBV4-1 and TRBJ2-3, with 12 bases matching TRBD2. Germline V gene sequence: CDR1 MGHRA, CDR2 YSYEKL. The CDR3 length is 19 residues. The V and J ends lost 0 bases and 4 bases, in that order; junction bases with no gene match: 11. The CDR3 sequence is CASSQDPPSGGAVADTQYF. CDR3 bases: TGCGCCAGCAGCCAAGACCCCCCTAGCGGGGGGGCCGTCGCAGATACGCAGTATTTT.

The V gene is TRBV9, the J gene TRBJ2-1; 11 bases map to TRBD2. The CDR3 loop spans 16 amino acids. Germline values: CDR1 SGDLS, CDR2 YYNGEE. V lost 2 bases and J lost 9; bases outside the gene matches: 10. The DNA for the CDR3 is TGTGCCAGCAGCGTGAAACTAGCGGGAGACGACGGTGAGCAGTTCTTC. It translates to CASSVKLAGDDGEQFF.

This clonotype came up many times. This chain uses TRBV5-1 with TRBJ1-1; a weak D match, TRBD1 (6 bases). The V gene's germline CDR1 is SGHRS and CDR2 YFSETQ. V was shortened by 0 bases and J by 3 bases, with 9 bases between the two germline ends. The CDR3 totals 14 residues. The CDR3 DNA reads TGCGCCAGCAGCTTGGAAGGGGGTCACACTGAAGCTTTCTTT. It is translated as CASSLEGGHTEAFF.

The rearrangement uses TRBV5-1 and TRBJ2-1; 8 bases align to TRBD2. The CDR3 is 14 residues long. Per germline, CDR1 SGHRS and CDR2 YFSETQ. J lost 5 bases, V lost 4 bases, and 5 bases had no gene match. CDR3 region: CASSVTSVDNEQFF. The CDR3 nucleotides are TGCGCCAGCAGCGTGACTAGCGTGGACAATGAGCAGTTCTTC.

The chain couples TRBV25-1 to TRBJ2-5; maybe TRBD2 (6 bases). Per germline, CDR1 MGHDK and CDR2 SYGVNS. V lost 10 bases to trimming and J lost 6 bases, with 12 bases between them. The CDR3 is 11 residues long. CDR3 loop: CATQEGKTQYF. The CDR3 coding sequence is TGTGCCACCCAGGAGGGAAAGACCCAGTACTTC.

The CDR3 region is CSAVKAGGISYEQYF. The DNA for the CDR3 is TGCAGTGCCGTTAAGGCGGGAGGGATCTCCTACGAGCAGTACTTC. This chain connects TRBV20-1 to TRBJ2-7; 9 bases align to TRBD2. This CDR3 is 15 amino acids long. Germline V lookup: CDR1 DFQATT, CDR2 SNEGSKA (reference sequence). V lost 6 bases, J lost 0 bases, and 9 bases stayed unmatched.